These 13 T cell receptor beta chains originate from one sample sequenced in a study of T cell repertoires in cytomegalovirus infection. MiXCR, run by TCRdb on the reads, gives a single entry per CDR3 protein. This sample has some 180,000 distinct CDR3 sequences; approximately 9.7% occur once, and the top ten carry about 4.2%. Sequenced material: PBMCs. Receptor source: a human donor in good health (CMV status not recorded). Some clones in this sample may be carry-over from other donors' samples.

In the case of this clonotype: A read error is possible here, since a much larger clone lies one base away. The CDR3 ends on some other residue instead of the conserved phenylalanine or tryptophan, so this is likely a read error. The rearrangement uses TRBV6-2 or TRBV6-3 and TRBJ2-7; D unclear. This CDR3 is built from 12 residues. In germline, CDR1 is MNHEY, CDR2 SVGEGT. Trimming cost V 1 base and J 4 bases, with 5 bases left between them. The CDR3 coding sequence is TGTGCCAGCAGTTACTACGGGTACGAGCAGTACCTC. Its protein is CASSYYGYEQYL.

For this clonotype: With a much larger clone just one base away, this may be a read error. The CDR3: CASSPRGGSTEVFF. CDR3 bases: TGTGCCAGTAGTCCTCGGGGGGGGAGCACTGAAGTTTTCTTT. The V call is TRBV19, the J call TRBJ1-1; possibly TRBD1 for D (5 bases). There are 14 residues in the CDR3. CDR1 and CDR2 from the germline V gene are LNHDA and SQIVND (reference sequence).

This clonotype was counted ten times or more. V usage is TRBV7-9 and J usage is TRBJ2-1, with 12 bases identical to TRBD2. Germline lookup yields CDR1 SEHNR and CDR2 FQNEAQ (reference sequence). Germline trimming cut 1 base from V and 5 bases from J; bases unmatched to any gene: 9. The CDR3 extends over 18 amino acids. CDR3 region: CASSLGGLAGGRHNEQFF. CDR3 sequence (DNA): TGTGCCAGCAGCTTAGGAGGCCTAGCGGGGGGGCGGCACAATGAGCAGTTCTTC.

This clonotype was counted at least ten times. J is TRBJ1-1 and V is TRBV7-8, with TRBD1 identical over 8 bases. CDR3 length: 15 residues. Germline-derived CDR1 and CDR2 are SGHVS and FQNEAQ. Germline trimming cut 4 bases from V and 4 bases from J; bases unmatched to any gene: 8. CDR3 sequence reads: CASSWGRGLGTEAFF. The CDR3 DNA sequence: TGTGCCAGCAGCTGGGGCAGGGGGCTCGGCACTGAAGCTTTCTTT.

This rearrangement joins TRBV4-3 to TRBJ2-1, with a possible D match to TRBD1 (5 bases). This CDR3 is 14 amino acids long. Germline V gene lookup returns CDR1 LGHNA and CDR2 YSLEER. V gave up 8 bases and J gave up 0 bases, with 11 bases separating them. In nucleotides, the CDR3 is TGCGCCAGCGGCGACAGCTACTCCTACAATGAGCAGTTCTTC. It codes for CASGDSYSYNEQFF.

J is TRBJ1-1 and V is TRBV7-6; a weak D match, TRBD1 (6 bases). This CDR3 region has 17 residues. CDR1 is SGHVS and CDR2 is FNYEAQ in the germline V gene. V lost 5 bases and J lost 1, with 20 bases in between. The CDR3 region has the DNA TGTGCCAGCAGCCGCGAGAGGCGGACAGCCTCGAACACTGAAGCTTTCTTT. It is translated as CASSRERRTASNTEAFF.

This clonotype was found a few times. CDR3 amino acids: CASSSLGREAGYTF. CDR3 nucleotide sequence: TGTGCCAGCAGCTCACTAGGCAGGGAGGCTGGCTACACCTTC. This rearrangement joins TRBV13 to TRBJ1-2, with a tentative D call TRBD1 (5 bases). Germline assignment: CDR1 PRHDT and CDR2 FYEKMQ (reference sequence). The CDR3 has 14 residues. Trimming took 4 bases from V and 7 from J, leaving 16 bases between them.

The chain combines TRBV6-6 with TRBJ1-2; possible D gene TRBD1, 5 bases. Trimming took 5 bases from V and 7 from J, leaving 11 bases between them. CDR1 is MNHNY, CDR2 SVGAGI, per germline (reference sequence). The CDR3 is 12 residues long. The CDR3, as DNA: TGTGCCAGCAGTACGGGAGGGGTTGGCTACACCTTC. Translating it yields CASSTGGVGYTF.

This clonotype has a handful of counts. V gene TRBV6-1 combines with J gene TRBJ2-2; D unresolved. Per the germline V gene, CDR1 is MNHNS and CDR2 is SASEGT. V lost 4 bases, J lost 2 bases, and 5 bases lay in between. The CDR3 sequence is 13 residues long. CDR3: CASSGRNTGELFF. The CDR3 DNA is TGTGCCAGCAGTGGTAGAAACACCGGGGAGCTGTTTTTT.

The CDR3 DNA is TGTGCCAGCAGCCCCTACAGGGTGAGCTCCTACAATGAGCAGTTCTTC. Residues: CASSPYRVSSYNEQFF. This chain uses TRBV5-8 with TRBJ2-1, with a possible D match to TRBD1 (6 bases). Trimming left V 4 bases short and J 0 bases short, with 14 bases between. The CDR3 length is 16 residues. Germline V lookup: CDR1 SGHTS, CDR2 YDEGEE. Full variable domain (missing parts from reference TRBV5-8 and TRBJ2-1): EAGVTQSPTHLIKTRGQQATLRCSPISGHTSVYWYQQALGLGLQFLLWYDEGEERNRGNFPPRFSGRQFPNYSSELNVNALELEDSALYLCASSPYRVSSYNEQFFGPGTRLTVL.

This clonotype was counted between two and nine times. The chain couples TRBV20-1 to TRBJ1-3, with unresolved D. Trimming cost V 0 bases and J 5 bases, with 14 bases left between them. The germline gives CDR1 DFQATT, CDR2 SNEGSKA (reference sequence). CDR3 length: 15 residues. DNA of the CDR3: TGCAGTGCTAGAGATCTTTACGGAGGTAGAAACACCATATATTTT. This codes for CSARDLYGGRNTIYF.

This chain connects TRBV5-6 to TRBJ1-1; D is undetermined. This CDR3 spans 16 amino acids. The V gene lost 1 base and the J gene lost 2 bases, with 15 bases spanning the gap. CDR1 is SGHDT and CDR2 is YYEEEE in the germline V gene. The CDR3 region is CASSLTLRQTNTEAFF. The CDR3 DNA reads as TGTGCCAGCAGCTTGACCCTTAGGCAGACTAACACTGAAGCTTTCTTT.

This clonotype has just a few counts. The genes are TRBV7-2 and TRBJ2-5; perhaps TRBD1 as D (5 bases). The ends were cut back, 3 bases at V and 5 bases at J, with 10 bases in the middle. CDR3 length: 13 residues. Germline V gene sequence: CDR1 SGHTA, CDR2 FQGNSA. The CDR3 DNA reads as TGTGCCAGCAGCTTTTCCAGGGTTGAGACCCAGTACTTC. As protein: CASSFSRVETQYF.